These 28 T cell receptor beta chains were sequenced from one sample in a study of cytomegalovirus exposure and HLA in healthy donors. The PCR was carried out with 60 Vbeta primers and 13 Jbeta primers. Clones were read by immunoSEQ multiplex PCR, and TCRdb kept only the in-frame ones, dropping some. The data contain over 150,000 clones, around 80% of them singletons. Specimen: PBMCs. The receptors derive from a woman in her twenties or thirties in good health and CMV-seropositive.

The chain uses TRBV11-3 and TRBJ1-2; TRBD1 might be the D (5 bases). Germline V gene sequence: CDR1 SGHNT, CDR2 YENEEA. Trimming removed 5 bases at V and 8 bases at J, with 21 bases between. There are 15 residues in the CDR3. The CDR3 nucleotides are TGTGCCAGCAGCCCTAACCCCGGGACTAGGTGGGGCTACACCTTC. This sequence encodes CASSPNPGTRWGYTF.

This rearrangement joins TRBV5-6 to TRBJ1-5, with 12 bases aligning to TRBD1. V lost 4 bases and J lost 6; bases outside the gene matches: 5. There are 15 residues in the CDR3. Germline V gene sequence: CDR1 SGHDT, CDR2 YYEEEE. The DNA of the CDR3 is TGTGCCAGCAGCATAGGGACAGGGGGCGGTCAGCCCCAGCATTTT. Residues: CASSIGTGGGQPQHF.

The V and J genes are TRBV7-6 and TRBJ2-2; D unclear. Germline V gives CDR1 SGHVS, CDR2 FNYEAQ. Trimming removed 5 bases from V and 1 base from J, with 11 bases in between. CDR3 length: 15 residues. The CDR3 region has the DNA TGTGCCAGCAGCCCGATGCCGGGGAACACCGGGGAGCTGTTTTTT. Its translation is CASSPMPGNTGELFF.

The chain has TRBV5-1 and TRBJ1-2; TRBD1 agrees at 7 bases. Trimming cost V 2 bases and J 7 bases; bases outside gene matches: 5. Germline V gene data show CDR1 as SGHRS and CDR2 as YFSETQ. The CDR3 is 13 residues long. CDR3 residues: CASSFTGDGGYTF. CDR3 DNA: TGCGCCAGCAGCTTCACAGGGGATGGTGGCTACACCTTC.

The chain joins TRBV30 to TRBJ1-5, with 9 positions matching TRBD1. Germline assignment: CDR1 GTSNPN and CDR2 SVGIG (reference sequence). The CDR3 spans 14 residues. Germline trimming cut 3 bases from V and 6 bases from J; bases unmatched to any gene: 6. CDR3 protein: CAWRGQGFGQPQHF. In DNA, the CDR3 is TGTGCCTGGAGAGGACAGGGGTTCGGTCAGCCCCAGCATTTT.

This clone was recorded many times. The gene calls are TRBV27 and TRBJ1-4; 9 nucleotides match TRBD1. This CDR3 comprises 14 residues. CDR1 MNHEY and CDR2 SMNVEV come from the germline V gene (reference sequence). Trimming cost V 3 bases and J 7 bases; bases outside gene matches: 3. The CDR3 DNA reads as TGTGCCAGCAGTTTCGGGACAGGGCCTGAAAAACTGTTTTTT. Its protein product is CASSFGTGPEKLFF.

V usage is TRBV2 and J usage is TRBJ1-2, with 10 bases aligning to TRBD1. V trimming: 6 bases; J trimming: 8 bases; junction bases outside the gene matches: 18. This CDR3 is 17 amino acids long. The V gene's germline CDR1 is SNHLY and CDR2 FYNNEI. The chain's CDR3 is CASRDRAISGQGEGYTF. The CDR3 DNA reads TGTGCCAGCAGGGATCGGGCGATATCCGGACAGGGGGAGGGCTACACCTTC.

V gene TRBV12-2 combines with J gene TRBJ1-2. TRBV12-2 is classified as a pseudogene. The CDR3 extends over 16 amino acids. The CDR3 region has the DNA TGTGCAAGTCGCTTAGCGCCACGCGGGGGAGACTATGGCTACACCTTC. Its translation: CASRLAPRGGDYGYTF.

This rearrangement joins TRBV14 to TRBJ2-1; maybe TRBD2 (5 bases). Trimming pared 2 bases from V and 2 bases from J, leaving 22 bases between. Per the germline V gene, CDR1 is SGHDN and CDR2 is FVKESK. The CDR3 totals 19 residues. This CDR3 reads CASSQLGPKAAVPYNEQFF. The DNA of the CDR3 is TGTGCCAGCAGCCAACTGGGCCCCAAAGCGGCGGTACCCTACAATGAGCAGTTCTTC.

The rearrangement links TRBV19 to TRBJ2-2; D possibly corresponds to TRBD1 (5 bases). Per the germline V gene, CDR1 is LNHDA and CDR2 is SQIVND (reference sequence). Between the trimmed V and J ends, which lost 3 bases and 2 bases, there was a span of 10 bases. CDR3 length equals 15 residues. The CDR3 sequence is CASSIFRVNTGELFF. In DNA, the CDR3 is TGTGCCAGTAGTATTTTCAGGGTCAACACCGGGGAGCTGTTTTTT.

The genes are TRBV4-1 and TRBJ2-7, with 7 bases aligning to TRBD2. The CDR3 has 17 amino acids. Trimming at V came to 3 bases and at J to 6 bases, leaving 17 bases not matched to a gene. Per germline, CDR1 MGHRA and CDR2 YSYEKL. DNA for the CDR3: TGCGCCAGCAGCCACACATGGGAGGGAGGGTCATGGATCGAGCAGTACTTC. Amino acid sequence: CASSHTWEGGSWIEQYF.

This chain links TRBV5-6 with TRBJ1-4; TRBD1 aligns across 8 bases. V was clipped by 1 base and J by 7 bases; unmatched bases: 6. The CDR3 is made up of 15 amino acids. Germline CDR1 and CDR2: SGHDT and YYEEEE. Written as DNA, the CDR3 is TGTGCCAGCAGCTTGTTCAGGGGGCGGGGTGAAAAACTGTTTTTT. It is translated as CASSLFRGRGEKLFF. The variable domain in full, completed from reference TRBV5-6 and TRBJ1-4, reads DAGVTQSPTHLIKTRGQQVTLRCSPKSGHDTVSWYQQALGQGPQFIFQYYEEEERQRGNFPDRFSGHQFPNYSSELNVNALLLGDSALYLCASSLFRGRGEKLFFGSGTQLSVL.

This clone appeared a few times. The CDR3 bases are TGTGCCAGCAGCGGGAGGACAGGGGGTAGCACAGATACGCAGTATTTT. Protein: CASSGRTGGSTDTQYF. The chain uses TRBV4-2 and TRBJ2-3, with 10 bases identical to TRBD1. J was trimmed by 0 bases and V by 5 bases; bases with no gene match: 5. This CDR3 has 16 amino acids. Germline loops: CDR1 LGHNA, CDR2 YNFKEQ.

The chain recombines TRBV5-5 with TRBJ2-1, with D uncertain. Per the germline V gene, CDR1 is SGHKS and CDR2 is YYEKEE (reference sequence). This CDR3 is 15 amino acids long. V was cut by 0 bases and J by 1 base, with 8 bases left in between. CDR3 loop: CASSLGQVSYNEQFF. The DNA of the CDR3 is TGTGCCAGCAGCTTGGGGCAGGTATCCTACAATGAGCAGTTCTTC.

The rearrangement links TRBV10-1 to TRBJ2-1; 7 bases agree with TRBD2. The CDR3 loop spans 13 amino acids. Germline trimming cut 4 bases from V and 4 bases from J; bases unmatched to any gene: 1. Germline assignment: CDR1 WNHNN and CDR2 SYGVQD (reference sequence). CDR3 coding DNA: TGCGCCAGCAGTGGGACTAGTTACAATGAGCAGTTCTTC. It specifies CASSGTSYNEQFF.

V usage is TRBV27 and J usage is TRBJ2-3; 10 bases line up with TRBD2. CDR1 and CDR2 from the germline V gene are MNHEY and SMNVEV (reference sequence). V shed 2 bases and J 5 bases; nucleotides not matched to a gene: 4. This CDR3 region has 15 residues. The CDR3, as DNA: TGTGCCAGCAGTTTACGACTAGCGGGTGGAGATACGCAGTATTTT. Residues: CASSLRLAGGDTQYF.

The chain has TRBV11-2 and TRBJ2-1, with 7 bases aligning to TRBD2. The germline V gene has CDR1 SGHAT and CDR2 FQNNGV. This CDR3 spans 14 amino acids. The junction had 1 base not matched to a gene; V was cut back by 3 bases and J by 2 bases. The CDR3 sequence: CASSFSGAYNEQFF. CDR3 nucleotides: TGTGCCAGCAGCTTCAGCGGGGCCTACAATGAGCAGTTCTTC. The full variable domain, completed using reference TRBV11-2 and TRBJ2-1, is EAGVAQSPRYKIIEKRQSVAFWCNPISGHATLYWYQQILGQGPKLLIQFQNNGVVDDSQLPKDRFSAERLKGVDSTLKIQPAKLEDSAVYLCASSFSGAYNEQFFGPGTRLTVL.

The rearrangement joins TRBV5-1 to TRBJ2-7; maybe TRBD2 (5 bases). This CDR3 contains 13 residues. Germline V gene lookup returns CDR1 SGHRS and CDR2 YFSETQ. V lost 4 bases to trimming and J lost 6 bases, with 14 bases between them. DNA of the CDR3: TGCGCCAGCAGCACCGACGGAGGCTCCGAGCAGTACTTC. This gives the protein CASSTDGGSEQYF.

J is TRBJ2-2 and V is TRBV30, with 7 bases identical to TRBD2. Trimming took 7 bases from V and 5 from J; bases not matched to a gene: 10. The germline CDR1 and CDR2 sequences are GTSNPN and SVGIG (reference sequence). This CDR3 has 14 residues. As DNA, the CDR3 is TGTGCCTATACCCGGGGCGGGAGTACCGGGGAGCTGTTTTTT. Residues: CAYTRGGSTGELFF.

The J gene is TRBJ2-6, the V gene TRBV5-8; TRBD1 matches at 10 bases. The V gene end was trimmed by 4 bases and the J gene end by 0 bases; junction bases not matched to a gene: 13. CDR1 is SGHTS, CDR2 YDEGEE, per germline. The CDR3 loop spans 20 amino acids. The CDR3 DNA reads TGTGCCAGCAGCGGGGTTGAGGGGGACAGGGGATTCTCTGGGGCCAACGTCCTGACTTTC. The encoded protein is CASSGVEGDRGFSGANVLTF.

The chain joins TRBV4-3 to TRBJ2-7; D possibly corresponds to TRBD2 (6 bases). Germline V gene lookup returns CDR1 LGHNA and CDR2 YSLEER. There are 15 residues in the CDR3. The V end was cut by 4 bases, the J end by 1 base, with 14 bases between. The chain's CDR3 is CASSPTSTSSYEQYF. The CDR3 DNA follows: TGCGCCAGCAGCCCTACTAGCACTAGTTCCTACGAGCAGTACTTC.

This clone was recorded a few times. V is TRBV2 and J is TRBJ1-5; D gene uncertain. The V end lost 1 base, the J end lost 7 bases, and 8 bases lay between the germline ends. CDR1 is SNHLY and CDR2 is FYNNEI in the germline V gene. This CDR3 contains 13 residues. The CDR3 DNA sequence: TGTGCCAGCAGTGAAGGAGTCTGGCAGCCCCAGCATTTT. Protein: CASSEGVWQPQHF.

V gene TRBV28 combines with J gene TRBJ2-1, with D tentatively TRBD1 (6 bases). The CDR3 spans 20 residues. V was pared by 5 bases and J by 2 bases, with 28 bases between. Germline CDR1 is MDHEN and CDR2 is SYDVKM. CDR3 loop: CASSDPGAGAGLGPYNEQFF. The CDR3 bases are TGTGCCAGCAGTGATCCGGGTGCAGGGGCAGGGTTGGGGCCCTACAATGAGCAGTTCTTC.

The chain has TRBV19 and TRBJ2-1; D is possibly TRBD1 (5 bases). Trimming pared 6 bases from V and 0 bases from J, leaving 15 bases between. The CDR3 consists of 16 residues. The germline CDR1 and CDR2 sequences are LNHDA and SQIVND (reference sequence). CDR3 sequence (DNA): TGTGCCAGTAGACTTGTAGGGGCCAGCTCCTACAATGAGCAGTTCTTC. Translating gives CASRLVGASSYNEQFF. The variable domain in full, with the rest retrieved from reference TRBV19 and TRBJ2-1, is DGGITQSPKYLFRKEGQNVTLSCEQNLNHDAMYWYRQDPGQGLRLIYYSQIVNDFQKGDIAEGYSVSREKKESFPLTVTSAQKNPTAFYLCASRLVGASSYNEQFFGPGTRLTVL.

The J gene is TRBJ2-7, the V gene TRBV27, with TRBD1 matching over 7 bases. The V gene end was trimmed by 6 bases and the J gene end by 0 bases; junction bases not matched to a gene: 8. The CDR3 has 15 residues. Germline V gene lookup returns CDR1 MNHEY and CDR2 SMNVEV (reference sequence). The DNA of the CDR3 is TGTGCCAGCAGGATAACAGGGGCGTTCTCCTACGAGCAGTACTTC. Translation gives CASRITGAFSYEQYF.

This chain uses TRBV2 with TRBJ2-1, with TRBD1 matching 7 bases. Trimming removed 6 bases from V and 0 bases from J; junction bases left unmatched: 2. Germline loops: CDR1 SNHLY, CDR2 FYNNEI. The CDR3 is 14 amino acids. CDR3 DNA: TGTGCCAGCAGACGACAGGGCTCCTACAATGAGCAGTTCTTC. Its translation is CASRRQGSYNEQFF. Supplemented by reference TRBV2 and TRBJ2-1, the full variable domain reads EPEVTQTPSHQVTQMGQEVILRCVPISNHLYFYWYRQILGQKVEFLVSFYNNEISEKSEIFDDQFSVERPDGSNFTLKIRSTKLEDSAMYFCASRRQGSYNEQFFGPGTRLTVL.

The CDR3 loop is CASSLSTGELFF. CDR3 sequence (DNA): TGCGCCAGCAGCTTGTCAACCGGGGAGCTGTTTTTT. The V call is TRBV5-1, the J call TRBJ2-2; the D is unclear. Germline CDR1 is SGHRS and CDR2 is YFSETQ. Trimming stripped 1 base from V and 5 bases from J, with 3 bases between. This CDR3 spans 12 amino acids.

This clone was seen only a few times. This sequence joins TRBV9 and TRBJ2-1; 13 bases align to TRBD2. The CDR3 length is 16 residues. The germline V gene encodes CDR1 SGDLS and CDR2 YYNGEE. After removal of 0 bases from V and 9 bases from J, the junction contained 6 bases not matched to a gene. The CDR3 DNA is TGTGCCAGCAGCGTAGGGTGGACTAGCGGGAGTGGTGAGCAGTTCTTC. Amino acid sequence: CASSVGWTSGSGEQFF.